These 9 T cell receptor beta chains share one sample of origin, sequenced in a study of regulatory T cells in long-lasting Graves disease. As for time point: newly diagnosed GD, antithyroid drugs for less than 3 months. Scientists built the TCR library using RNA that was extracted from PBMCs. Combining iRepertoire HTBI primers with Arm-PCR of CDR3 regions, the authors built TCR beta libraries. One entry per CDR3 protein, called by TCRdb with MiXCR from the multiplex PCR reads. The sample consists of about 530,000 distinct CDR3 sequences, 15% to 20% of them appearing once. The sample was also linked to a second study, of T cells in Graves' hyperthyroidism and ophthalmopathy.

Sequenced material: peripheral blood mononuclear cells (PBMCs), taken at new diagnosis, from a patient treated with antithyroid drugs. The receptor source for this set is a middle-aged woman with Graves disease.

This clonotype has at least ten counts. This chain joins TRBV20-1 and TRBJ1-1; 7 bases align to TRBD1. Germline loops: CDR1 DFQATT, CDR2 SNEGSKA (reference sequence). The V segment lost 5 bases and the J segment 2 bases; nucleotides outside the gene matches: 2. CDR3 length: 12 residues. CDR3 sequence: CSARQGNTEAFF. The CDR3 region has the DNA TGCAGTGCTCGACAGGGCAACACTGAAGCTTTCTTT.

At least ten counts were recorded for this clonotype. V gene TRBV13 combines with J gene TRBJ2-1, with D possibly being TRBD2 (6 bases). V lost 7 bases and J lost 4, with 23 bases in between. Looked up from germline, CDR1 is PRHDT and CDR2 is FYEKMQ (reference sequence). The CDR3 sequence is 17 residues long. CDR3 loop: CASNMRVGGEIYNEQFF. The CDR3 nucleotides read TGTGCCAGCAATATGCGGGTAGGCGGGGAAATATACAATGAGCAGTTCTTC.

This clonotype showed up many times. The chain employs TRBV7-2 and TRBJ2-5, with D perhaps TRBD2 (5 bases). The CDR3 is 14 amino acids. The V gene's germline CDR1 is SGHTA and CDR2 FQGNSA. Trimming left V 5 bases short and J 0 bases short, with 10 bases between. The CDR3 spells CASSRGTYQETQYF. Written as DNA, the CDR3 is TGTGCCAGCAGCCGGGGAACGTACCAAGAGACCCAGTACTTC.

The chain joins TRBV10-3 to TRBJ1-1; 8 nucleotides align to TRBD1. The CDR3 has 17 amino acids. The trim removed 4 bases at V and 3 bases at J, leaving 13 bases unmatched. Germline CDR1 is ENHRY and CDR2 is SYGVKD. The CDR3 loop is CAISVSGQGALYTEAFF. CDR3 sequence (DNA): TGTGCCATCAGTGTCTCAGGCCAGGGGGCCTTGTACACTGAAGCTTTCTTT.

This clonotype was detected only a few times. This sequence joins TRBV3-1 and TRBJ1-1; a possible D gene is TRBD1 (6 bases). The germline V and J ends were trimmed by 4 bases and 0 bases, with 21 bases remaining between them. The CDR3 length is 18 residues. CDR1 and CDR2 (germline): LGHDT, YNNKEL (reference sequence). CDR3 sequence reads: CASSPLGGAPTVNTEAFF. DNA for the CDR3: TGTGCCAGCAGCCCTCTGGGGGGGGCCCCTACGGTGAACACTGAAGCTTTCTTT.

At least ten counts were recorded for this clonotype. The chain links TRBV5-1 to TRBJ1-1; no clear D gene. Germline values: CDR1 SGHRS, CDR2 YFSETQ. CDR3 length equals 15 residues. Trimming took off 6 bases at V and 2 bases at J, with 17 bases between the two ends. CDR3 DNA: TGCGCCAGCAAGCCCAGCGAGGGTATCAACACTGAAGCTTTCTTT. Its translation is CASKPSEGINTEAFF.

The chain carries TRBV18 and TRBJ1-4; D is uncertain. The CDR3 runs to 16 residues. V gave up 2 bases and J gave up 2 bases, with 12 bases separating them. Germline V gene lookup returns CDR1 KGHSH and CDR2 LQKENI. Here the CDR3 DNA reads TGTGCCAGCTCACCAGCCCACCTTTCTACTAATGAAAAACTGTTTTTT. Translating it yields CASSPAHLSTNEKLFF.

This clonotype was seen repeatedly, ten times or more. The gene calls are TRBV29-1 and TRBJ1-1; D uncertain. The CDR3 covers 11 residues. The ends were cut back, 5 bases at V and 1 base at J, with 5 bases in the middle. The germline CDR1 and CDR2 sequences are SQVTM and ANQGSEA. The CDR3 nucleotides are TGCAGCGTTTCCACGAACACTGAAGCTTTCTTT. Encoded protein: CSVSTNTEAFF.

At least ten counts were recorded for this clonotype. This chain joins TRBV30 and TRBJ1-1, with 7 nucleotides matching TRBD1. CDR3 length equals 14 residues. Per the germline V gene, CDR1 is GTSNPN and CDR2 is SVGIG (reference sequence). V dropped 3 bases and J dropped 9; count of bases not matched to a gene: 13. CDR3 residues: CAWSTSLGGGKAFF. CDR3 nucleotides: TGTGCCTGGAGCACTAGTCTAGGGGGCGGGAAAGCTTTCTTT.